These 28 T cell receptor beta chains were all obtained from the same sample, sequenced in a study of blood T cell repertoires in COVID-19 (TCRdb year 2020). The library was built by means of the immunoSEQ multiplex PCR assay. In TCRdb, the immuneACCESS table is reduced to in-frame sequences with V and J assigned. These tables do not hold every clone; where another copy was compared, an unresolved V gene accounts for under half, and the others remain unexplained. The sample includes some 82,000 clones, with about 86% observed a single time. Around 39% of the sample lies in the top ten. The sequencing input was peripheral blood. The receptors were gathered from a man at least 80 years old with active or convalescent COVID-19.

A single count supports this clone. This chain links TRBV28 with TRBJ1-2; D not certain. CDR1 is MDHEN and CDR2 is SYDVKM in the germline V gene. This CDR3 spans 11 amino acids. V was trimmed by 8 bases and J by 6 bases, leaving 10 bases between them. The CDR3: CASREGDGYTF. The CDR3 coding sequence is TGTGCCAGCCGGGAGGGCGATGGCTACACCTTC.

This chain connects TRBV7-8 to TRBJ1-6; no firm D call. Germline V gene lookup returns CDR1 SGHVS and CDR2 FQNEAQ. V dropped 4 bases and J dropped 0 bases, with 16 bases sitting between them. There are 18 residues in the CDR3. The CDR3 reads CASSSGGQSLSYNSPLHF. The CDR3 nucleotides read TGTGCCAGCAGCTCGGGTGGCCAGAGCCTCTCCTATAATTCACCCCTCCACTTT.

The chain combines TRBV19 with TRBJ1-1; D is ambiguous. Germline assignment: CDR1 LNHDA and CDR2 SQIVND (reference sequence). V dropped 7 bases and J dropped 0 bases, with 12 bases sitting between them. CDR3 length equals 14 residues. The CDR3 loop is CASIREGLNTEAFF. DNA for the CDR3: TGTGCCAGTATCCGGGAGGGTCTGAACACTGAAGCTTTCTTT.

The chain couples TRBV5-1 to TRBJ2-1; 9 nucleotides match TRBD2. CDR3 length: 14 amino acids. Germline V lookup: CDR1 SGHRS, CDR2 YFSETQ. J gave up 7 bases and V 7 bases, and 9 bases lay outside the gene matches. CDR3 loop: CASRSASGANEQFF. For the CDR3, the DNA is TGCGCCAGCCGTTCGGCTAGCGGGGCGAATGAGCAGTTCTTC.

This chain uses TRBV27 with TRBJ2-7; TRBD1 might be the D (7 bases). CDR3 length: 14 residues. The V end lost 8 bases, the J end lost 0 bases, and 14 bases lay between the germline ends. Per germline, CDR1 MNHEY and CDR2 SMNVEV (reference sequence). CDR3 sequence: CASSGGSRSYEQYF. The CDR3 DNA reads TGTGCCAGCTCAGGGGGGAGTCGCTCCTACGAGCAGTACTTC.

The chain links TRBV28 to TRBJ1-1, with no clear D. CDR3 length: 15 amino acids. V gave up 1 base and J gave up 0 bases, with 9 bases separating them. Looked up from germline, CDR1 is MDHEN and CDR2 is SYDVKM. The CDR3 reads CASSLSGNMNTEAFF. In DNA form, the CDR3 reads TGTGCCAGCAGTTTATCAGGAAACATGAACACTGAAGCTTTCTTT.

The rearrangement links TRBV20-1 to TRBJ1-2; the D gene is possibly TRBD1 (6 bases). Germline V CDR1 and CDR2: DFQATT, SNEGSKA (reference sequence). Trimming left V 3 bases short and J 3 bases short, with 11 bases between. The CDR3 is made up of 13 amino acids. DNA of the CDR3: TGCAGTGCTAGTCACAGGGAATACTATGGCTACACCTTC. The encoded protein is CSASHREYYGYTF.

The CDR3 region is CATSASAPGQQFF. In DNA, the CDR3 is TGTGCCACCAGCGCCTCTGCTCCGGGACAACAGTTCTTC. The J gene is TRBJ2-1, the V gene TRBV24-1; TRBD1 is a possible D gene (6 bases). Germline CDR1 is KGHDR and CDR2 is SFDVKD. Trimming took off 7 bases at V and 13 bases at J, with 19 bases between the two ends. This CDR3 has 13 amino acids.

The rearrangement uses TRBV2 and TRBJ1-6; 8 nucleotides agree with TRBD1. V trimming: 4 bases; J trimming: 13 bases; junction bases outside the gene matches: 15. Germline V gene data show CDR1 as SNHLY and CDR2 as FYNNEI. The CDR3 is 16 amino acids. CDR3 residues: CASSADSGGRNDPLHF. The CDR3 DNA reads as TGTGCCAGCAGTGCGGATTCAGGGGGCCGCAACGATCCCCTCCACTTT.

The genes are TRBV28 and TRBJ1-1; a possible D gene is TRBD1 (5 bases). The V gene lost 4 bases and the J gene lost 0 bases, with 9 bases spanning the gap. Germline V gene data show CDR1 as MDHEN and CDR2 as SYDVKM. The CDR3 consists of 14 residues. This chain's CDR3 is CASSSTAMNTEAFF. CDR3 DNA: TGTGCCAGCAGTTCGACAGCAATGAACACTGAAGCTTTCTTT.

This clone was picked up one time. The chain recombines TRBV2 with TRBJ1-2; D remains ambiguous. The CDR3 consists of 14 residues. In germline, CDR1 is SNHLY, CDR2 FYNNEI. Deletions cut 7 bases from V and 7 bases from J, with 19 bases between. CDR3 sequence reads: CASTVAVSAGGYTF. CDR3 nucleotides: TGTGCCAGCACGGTAGCGGTTTCGGCGGGTGGCTACACCTTC.

The chain is built from TRBV3-1 (or the pseudogene TRBV3-2) and TRBJ1-2; no clear D. Germline CDR1 LGHDT, CDR2 YNNKEL (reference sequence). The V end was cut by 3 bases, the J end by 3 bases, with 5 bases between. The CDR3 spans 12 residues. CDR3 sequence: CASSHEDYGYTF. The DNA of the CDR3 is TGTGCCAGCAGCCACGAGGACTATGGCTACACCTTC.

This chain links TRBV6-2 or TRBV6-3 with TRBJ2-1, with TRBD2 identical over 12 bases. Unmatched junction bases numbered 13, after V lost 7 bases and J lost 0 bases. This CDR3 region has 19 residues. Germline CDR1 MNHEY, CDR2 SVGEGT. CDR3 residues: CASTPTSGRGGGSYNEQFF. For the CDR3, the DNA is TGTGCCAGCACCCCGACTAGCGGGAGAGGGGGGGGCTCCTACAATGAGCAGTTCTTC.

This clone came up once. The chain carries TRBV28 and TRBJ2-7, with a weak D call TRBD2 (5 bases). Germline CDR1 MDHEN, CDR2 SYDVKM. The CDR3 covers 15 residues. V was trimmed by 5 bases and J by 0 bases, leaving 14 bases between them. This CDR3 reads CASSPLSGSSYEQYF. The CDR3 DNA reads TGTGCCAGCAGTCCCCTGAGCGGCAGCTCCTACGAGCAGTACTTC.

V and J are TRBV11-2 and TRBJ2-1; no definite D call. Germline-derived CDR1 and CDR2 are SGHAT and FQNNGV. V lost 1 base to trimming and J lost 7 bases, with 5 bases between them. This CDR3 region has 12 residues. CDR3 nucleotides: TGTGCCAGCAGCTTAGTTGAGAATGAGCAGTTCTTC. Protein product: CASSLVENEQFF.

The V gene is TRBV9, the J gene TRBJ2-1, with D possibly TRBD2 on 6 matching bases. The CDR3 covers 14 residues. V shed 3 bases and J shed 2 bases, with 9 bases lying between them. Germline V lookup: CDR1 SGDLS, CDR2 YYNGEE. The CDR3 sequence is CASSERVTYNEQFF. The CDR3 DNA follows: TGTGCCAGCAGCGAGCGGGTAACCTACAATGAGCAGTTCTTC.

In this sample, this clone turned up a few times. The rearrangement uses TRBV7-9 and TRBJ1-1; a possible D gene is TRBD1 (5 bases). The CDR3 totals 14 residues. The germline gives CDR1 SEHNR, CDR2 FQNEAQ (reference sequence). V was cut by 1 base and J by 11 bases, with 17 bases left in between. This CDR3 is CASSLEPGNLIAFF. CDR3 bases: TGTGCCAGCAGCTTAGAACCAGGGAACCTAATTGCTTTCTTT.

V and J are TRBV25-1 and TRBJ1-4; perhaps TRBD1 as D (5 bases). The V and J ends lost 3 bases and 8 bases respectively, with 19 bases between them. This CDR3 spans 16 amino acids. Germline CDR1 reads MGHDK; CDR2 reads SYGVNS. In DNA form, the CDR3 reads TGTGCCAGCAGTGATGACAGAACTGGCCTTTGGGAAAAACTGTTTTTT. Encoded protein: CASSDDRTGLWEKLFF. Complete variable domain (other parts from reference TRBV25-1 and TRBJ1-4): EADIYQTPRYLVIGTGKKITLECSQTMGHDKMYWYQQDPGMELHLIHYSYGVNSTEKGDLSSESTVSRIRTEHFPLTLESARPSHTSQYLCASSDDRTGLWEKLFFGSGTQLSVL.

The table lists this clone with a count of one. J is TRBJ2-6 and V is TRBV2; TRBD2 matches 11 bases. Germline V gene data show CDR1 as SNHLY and CDR2 as FYNNEI. The CDR3 is 16 amino acids. V shed 11 bases and J 3 bases; nucleotides not matched to a gene: 9. CDR3 loop: CAGHLAGGDGANVLTF. DNA for the CDR3: TGTGCCGGTCACCTAGCGGGAGGAGATGGGGCCAACGTCCTGACTTTC.

The chain links TRBV5-1 to TRBJ1-2; D gene ambiguous. V was shortened by 5 bases and J by 0 bases, with 11 bases between the two germline ends. This CDR3 has 14 residues. CDR1 and CDR2 (germline): SGHRS, YFSETQ. CDR3 sequence (DNA): TGCGCCAGCAGTCCCGGGGTAGCTAACTATGGCTACACCTTC. Its translation: CASSPGVANYGYTF.

The chain combines TRBV6-1 with TRBJ2-4; D is possibly TRBD1 (6 bases). The V gene lost 7 bases and the J gene lost 0 bases, with 13 bases spanning the gap. The CDR3 length is 15 residues. Germline assignment: CDR1 MNHNS and CDR2 SASEGT. The CDR3 loop reads CASIAGTTAKNIQYF. For the CDR3, the DNA is TGTGCCAGCATTGCCGGGACAACAGCCAAAAACATTCAGTACTTC.

The V and J genes are TRBV7-8 and TRBJ2-7; 10 bases fit TRBD2. The germline CDR1 and CDR2 sequences are SGHVS and FQNEAQ. J gave up 1 base and V 1 base, and 7 bases lay outside the gene matches. The CDR3 length is 17 residues. Here the CDR3 DNA reads TGTGCCAGCAGCTTAGGGGGTAGCGGGAGGCCTTCCTACGAGCAGTACTTC. It encodes CASSLGGSGRPSYEQYF.

This clone was counted a few times. The rearrangement links TRBV19 to TRBJ1-2; TRBD1 matches at 7 bases. There are 17 residues in the CDR3. V dropped 3 bases and J dropped 0; count of bases not matched to a gene: 10. From germline, CDR1 is LNHDA and CDR2 SQIVND (reference sequence). For the CDR3, the DNA is TGTGCCAGTAGTATCGGAGTGGGGACAGCTGCTAACTATGGCTACACCTTC. Protein sequence: CASSIGVGTAANYGYTF. The whole variable domain, remainder taken from reference TRBV19 and TRBJ1-2, is DGGITQSPKYLFRKEGQNVTLSCEQNLNHDAMYWYRQDPGQGLRLIYYSQIVNDFQKGDIAEGYSVSREKKESFPLTVTSAQKNPTAFYLCASSIGVGTAANYGYTFGSGTRLTVV.

This chain connects TRBV5-1 to TRBJ1-1; D unresolved. The V end lost 4 bases, the J end lost 1 base, and 14 bases lay between the germline ends. Germline-derived CDR1 and CDR2 are SGHRS and YFSETQ. The CDR3 length is 15 residues. CDR3 protein: CASSPTTPRNTEAFF. CDR3 DNA sequence: TGCGCCAGCAGCCCAACCACCCCGCGGAACACTGAAGCTTTCTTT.

The chain joins TRBV28 to TRBJ1-5; 7 positions agree with TRBD1. V lost 1 base to trimming and J lost 4 bases; unmatched junction nucleotides: 7. The CDR3 is 16 residues long. CDR1 is MDHEN and CDR2 is SYDVKM in the germline V gene. The CDR3 protein is CASSLLGPGGNQPQHF. CDR3 DNA: TGTGCCAGCAGTTTATTGGGACCAGGGGGGAATCAGCCCCAGCATTTT.

This clone was seen only a few times. The J gene is TRBJ2-4, the V gene TRBV19, with a possible D match to TRBD2 (6 bases). CDR3 length equals 16 residues. From germline, CDR1 is LNHDA and CDR2 SQIVND (reference sequence). Trimming shortened V by 6 bases and J by 3 bases, and 18 bases separated the two germline ends. CDR3 nucleotide sequence: TGTGCCAGTAGATCTGGAGGAAGCGGGTTCAAAAACATTCAGTACTTC. It yields the protein CASRSGGSGFKNIQYF. The full variable domain, in which reference TRBV19 and TRBJ2-4 provide the parts outside the CDR3, is DGGITQSPKYLFRKEGQNVTLSCEQNLNHDAMYWYRQDPGQGLRLIYYSQIVNDFQKGDIAEGYSVSREKKESFPLTVTSAQKNPTAFYLCASRSGGSGFKNIQYFGAGTRLSVL.

The gene calls are TRBV5-1 and TRBJ1-1; D call uncertain. Germline lookup yields CDR1 SGHRS and CDR2 YFSETQ. The CDR3 is 15 residues long. Between the trimmed V and J ends, which lost 3 bases and 4 bases, there was a span of 16 bases. This CDR3 is CASSSLQARGTEAFF. CDR3 nucleotides: TGCGCCAGCAGCTCCCTCCAGGCCCGGGGCACTGAAGCTTTCTTT.

The CDR3 here is CASSFHGQGGTEAFF. The CDR3 DNA sequence: TGTGCCAGCAGTTTCCACGGACAGGGGGGCACTGAAGCTTTCTTT. V usage is TRBV6-5 and J usage is TRBJ1-1; TRBD1 aligns across 10 bases. The CDR3 covers 15 residues. Trimming removed 4 bases from V and 4 bases from J; junction bases left unmatched: 6. Germline V CDR1 and CDR2: MNHEY, SVGAGI.